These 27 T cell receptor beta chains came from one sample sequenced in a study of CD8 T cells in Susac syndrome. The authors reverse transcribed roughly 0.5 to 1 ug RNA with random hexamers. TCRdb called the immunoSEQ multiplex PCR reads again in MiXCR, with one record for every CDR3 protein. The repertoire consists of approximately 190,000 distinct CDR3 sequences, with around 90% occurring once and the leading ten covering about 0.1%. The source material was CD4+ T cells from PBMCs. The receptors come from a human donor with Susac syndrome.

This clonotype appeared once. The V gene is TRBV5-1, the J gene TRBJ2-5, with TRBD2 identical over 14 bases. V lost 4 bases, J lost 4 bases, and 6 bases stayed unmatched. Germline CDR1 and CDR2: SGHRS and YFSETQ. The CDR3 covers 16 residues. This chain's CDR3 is CASSRRLAGGPETQYF. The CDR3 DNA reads TGCGCCAGCAGCCGTCGACTAGCGGGAGGGCCAGAGACCCAGTACTTC.

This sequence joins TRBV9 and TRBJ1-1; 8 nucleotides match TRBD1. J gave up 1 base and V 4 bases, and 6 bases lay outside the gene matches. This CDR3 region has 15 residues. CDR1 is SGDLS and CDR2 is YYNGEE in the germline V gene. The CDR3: CASSTRTGPNTEAFF. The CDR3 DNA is TGTGCCAGCAGCACTCGGACAGGGCCGAACACTGAAGCTTTCTTT.

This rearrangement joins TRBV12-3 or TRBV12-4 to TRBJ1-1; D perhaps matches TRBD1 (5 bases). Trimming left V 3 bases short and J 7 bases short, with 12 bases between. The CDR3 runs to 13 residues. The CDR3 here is CASSFFGGDEAFF. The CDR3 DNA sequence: TGTGCCAGCAGTTTTTTCGGGGGGGATGAAGCTTTCTTT.

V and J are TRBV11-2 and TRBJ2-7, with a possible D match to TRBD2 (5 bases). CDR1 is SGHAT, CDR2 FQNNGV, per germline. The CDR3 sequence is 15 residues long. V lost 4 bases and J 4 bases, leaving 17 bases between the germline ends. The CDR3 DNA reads TGTGCCAGCAGCTCACGGATTCCGGGATTTTACGAGCAGTACTTC. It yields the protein CASSSRIPGFYEQYF.

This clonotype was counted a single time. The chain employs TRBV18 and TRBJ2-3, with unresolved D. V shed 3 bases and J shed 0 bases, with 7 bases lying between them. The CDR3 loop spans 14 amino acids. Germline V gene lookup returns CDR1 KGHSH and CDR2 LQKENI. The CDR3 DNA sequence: TGTGCCAGCTCACCTAGCAGCAGCACAGATACGCAGTATTTT. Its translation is CASSPSSSTDTQYF.

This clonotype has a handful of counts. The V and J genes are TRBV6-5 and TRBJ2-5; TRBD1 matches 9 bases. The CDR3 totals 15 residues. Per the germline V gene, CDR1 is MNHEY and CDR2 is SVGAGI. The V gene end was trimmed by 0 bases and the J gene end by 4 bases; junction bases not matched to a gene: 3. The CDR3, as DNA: TGTGCCAGCAGTTACTCTACAGGGGGCGGAGAGACCCAGTACTTC. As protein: CASSYSTGGGETQYF.

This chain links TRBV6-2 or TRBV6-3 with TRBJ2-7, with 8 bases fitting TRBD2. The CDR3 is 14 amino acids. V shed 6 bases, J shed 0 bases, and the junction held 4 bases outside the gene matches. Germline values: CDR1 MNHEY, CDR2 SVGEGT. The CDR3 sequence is CASRASGGSYEQYF. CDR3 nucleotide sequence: TGTGCCAGCAGGGCCAGCGGGGGCTCCTACGAGCAGTACTTC.

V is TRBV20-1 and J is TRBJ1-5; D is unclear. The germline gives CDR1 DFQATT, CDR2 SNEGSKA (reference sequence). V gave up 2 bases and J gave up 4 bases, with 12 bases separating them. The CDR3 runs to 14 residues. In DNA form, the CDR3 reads TGCAGTGCTAGATGGGATCACATGAATCAGCCCCAGCATTTT. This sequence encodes CSARWDHMNQPQHF.

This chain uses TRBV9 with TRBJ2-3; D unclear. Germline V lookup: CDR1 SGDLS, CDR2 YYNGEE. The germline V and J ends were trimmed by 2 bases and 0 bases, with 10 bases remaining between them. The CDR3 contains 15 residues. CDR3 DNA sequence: TGTGCCAGCAGCGTCCAAGATTCTAGCACAGATACGCAGTATTTT. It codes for CASSVQDSSTDTQYF.

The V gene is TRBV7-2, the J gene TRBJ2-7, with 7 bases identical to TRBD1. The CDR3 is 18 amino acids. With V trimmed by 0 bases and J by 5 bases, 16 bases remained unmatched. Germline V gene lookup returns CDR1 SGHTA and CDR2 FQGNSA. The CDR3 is CASSLATTTGTARNEQYF. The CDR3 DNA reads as TGTGCCAGCAGCTTAGCCACTACCACCGGGACAGCAAGAAACGAGCAGTACTTC.

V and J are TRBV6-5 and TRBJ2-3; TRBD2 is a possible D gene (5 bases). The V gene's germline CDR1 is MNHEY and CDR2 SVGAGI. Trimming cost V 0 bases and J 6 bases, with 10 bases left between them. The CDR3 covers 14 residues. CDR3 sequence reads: CASSYSSGIDTQYF. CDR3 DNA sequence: TGTGCCAGCAGTTACTCATCCGGGATCGATACGCAGTATTTT.

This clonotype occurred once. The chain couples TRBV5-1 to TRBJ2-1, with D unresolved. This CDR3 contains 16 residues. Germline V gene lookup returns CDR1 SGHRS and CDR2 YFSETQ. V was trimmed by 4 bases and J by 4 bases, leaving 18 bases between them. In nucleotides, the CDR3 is TGCGCCAGCAGCCGCGCTCTAAGCGCTCAGTACAATGAGCAGTTCTTC. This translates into CASSRALSAQYNEQFF.

The CDR3 DNA reads TGTGCCACCAGTGAGGGGACTAGCGGGAGCAGGGAGCAGTACTTC. Translation: CATSEGTSGSREQYF. The chain couples TRBV24-1 to TRBJ2-7; 14 bases align to TRBD2. This CDR3 has 15 residues. Trimming cost V 4 bases and J 7 bases; bases outside gene matches: 5. Per germline, CDR1 KGHDR and CDR2 SFDVKD.

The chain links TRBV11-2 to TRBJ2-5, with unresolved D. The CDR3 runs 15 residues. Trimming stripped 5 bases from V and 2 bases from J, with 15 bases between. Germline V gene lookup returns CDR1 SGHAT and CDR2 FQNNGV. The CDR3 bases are TGTGCCAGCAGCCCACCCGCGGCCCTGCAAGAGACCCAGTACTTC. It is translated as CASSPPAALQETQYF.

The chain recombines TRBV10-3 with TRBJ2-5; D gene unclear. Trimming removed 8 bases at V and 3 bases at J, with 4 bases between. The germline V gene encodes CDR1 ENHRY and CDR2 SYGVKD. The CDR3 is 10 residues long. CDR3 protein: CAIGKETQYF. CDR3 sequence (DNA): TGTGCCATCGGAAAAGAGACCCAGTACTTC.

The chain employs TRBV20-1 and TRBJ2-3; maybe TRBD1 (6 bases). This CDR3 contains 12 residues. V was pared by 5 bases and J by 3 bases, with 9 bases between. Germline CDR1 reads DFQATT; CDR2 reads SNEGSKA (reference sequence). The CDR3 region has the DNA TGCAGTGCTTTAACAGGGACAGATACGCAGTATTTT. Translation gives CSALTGTDTQYF.

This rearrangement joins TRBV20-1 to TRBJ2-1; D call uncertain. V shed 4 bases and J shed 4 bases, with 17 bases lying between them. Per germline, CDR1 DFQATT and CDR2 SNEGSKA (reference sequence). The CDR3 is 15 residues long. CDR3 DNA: TGCAGTGCTACGCCAAACATAGCTCTTTACAATGAGCAGTTCTTC. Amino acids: CSATPNIALYNEQFF.

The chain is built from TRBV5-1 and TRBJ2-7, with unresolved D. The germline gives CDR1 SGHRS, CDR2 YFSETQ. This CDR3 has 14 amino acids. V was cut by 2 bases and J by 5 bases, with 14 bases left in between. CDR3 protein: CASSLNSLLNEQYF. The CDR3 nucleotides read TGCGCCAGCAGCTTAAACAGTCTTTTGAACGAGCAGTACTTC. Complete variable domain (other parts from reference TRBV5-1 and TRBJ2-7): KAGVTQTPRYLIKTRGQQVTLSCSPISGHRSVSWYQQTPGQGLQFLFEYFSETQRNKGNFPGRFSGRQFSNSRSEMNVSTLELGDSALYLCASSLNSLLNEQYFGPGTRLTVT.

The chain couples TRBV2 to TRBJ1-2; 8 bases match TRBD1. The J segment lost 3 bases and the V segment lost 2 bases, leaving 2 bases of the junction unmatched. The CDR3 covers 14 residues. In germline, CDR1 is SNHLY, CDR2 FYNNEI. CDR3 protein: CASSESGQDYGYTF. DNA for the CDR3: TGTGCCAGCAGTGAATCGGGACAGGACTATGGCTACACCTTC.

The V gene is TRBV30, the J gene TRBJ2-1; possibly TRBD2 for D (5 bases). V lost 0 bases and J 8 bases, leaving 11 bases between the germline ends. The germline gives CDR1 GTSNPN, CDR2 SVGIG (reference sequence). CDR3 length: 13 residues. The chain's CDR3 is CAWSVYGRDEQFF. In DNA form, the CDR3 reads TGTGCCTGGAGTGTTTATGGGCGGGATGAGCAGTTCTTC.

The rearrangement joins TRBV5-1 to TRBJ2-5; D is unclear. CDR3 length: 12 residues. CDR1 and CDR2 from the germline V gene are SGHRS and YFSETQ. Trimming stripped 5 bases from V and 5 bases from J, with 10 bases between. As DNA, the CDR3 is TGCGCCAGCAGTGCAGGCCCGGAGACCCAGTACTTC. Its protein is CASSAGPETQYF.

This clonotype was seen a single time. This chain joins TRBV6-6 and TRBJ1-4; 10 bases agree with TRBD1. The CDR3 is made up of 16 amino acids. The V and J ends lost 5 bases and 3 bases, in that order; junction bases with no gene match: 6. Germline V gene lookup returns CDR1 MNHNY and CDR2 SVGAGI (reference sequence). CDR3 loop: CASSGQGGSANEKLFF. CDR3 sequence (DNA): TGTGCCAGCAGTGGACAGGGGGGCTCAGCTAATGAAAAACTGTTTTTT.

Written as DNA, the CDR3 is TGTGCCAGCAGTTACTCCGCAGGGGTCGGGGAGACCCAGTACTTC. Translation: CASSYSAGVGETQYF. The J gene is TRBJ2-5, the V gene TRBV6-5; possible D gene TRBD1, 6 bases. The V end was cut by 0 bases, the J end by 5 bases, with 13 bases between. This CDR3 comprises 15 residues. Per the germline V gene, CDR1 is MNHEY and CDR2 is SVGAGI.

This CDR3 is CSVLVTGNTIYF. For the CDR3, the DNA is TGCAGCGTTTTAGTAACTGGAAACACCATATATTTT. This chain joins TRBV29-1 and TRBJ1-3, with D unresolved. Germline V gene sequence: CDR1 SQVTM, CDR2 ANQGSEA. V shed 5 bases and J shed 2 bases, with 7 bases lying between them. The CDR3 is 12 residues long.

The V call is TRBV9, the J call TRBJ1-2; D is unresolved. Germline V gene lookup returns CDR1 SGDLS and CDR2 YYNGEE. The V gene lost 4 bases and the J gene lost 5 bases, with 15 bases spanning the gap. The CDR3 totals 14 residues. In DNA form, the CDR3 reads TGTGCCAGCAGCAGCCGCGAGGCCTCTTATGGCTACACCTTC. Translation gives CASSSREASYGYTF.

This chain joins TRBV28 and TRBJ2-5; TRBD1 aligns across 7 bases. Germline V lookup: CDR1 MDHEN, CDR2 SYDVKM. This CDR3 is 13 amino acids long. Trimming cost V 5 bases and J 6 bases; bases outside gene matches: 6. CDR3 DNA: TGTGCCAGCAGTCGACAGGGAACAAAGACCCAGTACTTC. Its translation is CASSRQGTKTQYF.

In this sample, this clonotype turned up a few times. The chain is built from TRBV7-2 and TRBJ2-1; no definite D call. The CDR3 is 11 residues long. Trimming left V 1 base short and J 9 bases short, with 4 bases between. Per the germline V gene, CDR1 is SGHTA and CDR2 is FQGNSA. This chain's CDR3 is CASSLEGEQFF. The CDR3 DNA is TGTGCCAGCAGCTTAGAGGGTGAGCAGTTCTTC.